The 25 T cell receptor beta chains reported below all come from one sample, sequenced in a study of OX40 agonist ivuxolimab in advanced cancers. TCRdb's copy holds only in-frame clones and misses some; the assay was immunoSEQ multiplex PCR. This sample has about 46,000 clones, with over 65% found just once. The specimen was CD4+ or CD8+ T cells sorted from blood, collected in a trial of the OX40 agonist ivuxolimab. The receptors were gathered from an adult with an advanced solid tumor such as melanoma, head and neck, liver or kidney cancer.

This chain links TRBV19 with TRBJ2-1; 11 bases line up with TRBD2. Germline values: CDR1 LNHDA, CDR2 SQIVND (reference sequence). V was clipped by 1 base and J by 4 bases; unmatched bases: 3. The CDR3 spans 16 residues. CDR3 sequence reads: CASSIGASGGYNEQFF. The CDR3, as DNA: TGTGCCAGTAGTATAGGGGCTAGCGGGGGGTACAATGAGCAGTTCTTC.

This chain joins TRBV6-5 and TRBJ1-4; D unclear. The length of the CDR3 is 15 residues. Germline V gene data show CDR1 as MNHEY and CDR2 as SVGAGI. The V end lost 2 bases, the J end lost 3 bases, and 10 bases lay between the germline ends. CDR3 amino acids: CASSYERAPNEKLFF. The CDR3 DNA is TGTGCCAGCAGTTACGAGAGGGCCCCTAATGAAAAACTGTTTTTT.

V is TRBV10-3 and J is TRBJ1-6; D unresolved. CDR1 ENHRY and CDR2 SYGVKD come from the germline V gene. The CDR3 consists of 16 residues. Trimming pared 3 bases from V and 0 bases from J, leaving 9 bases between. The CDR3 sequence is CAISDLGSSYNSPLHF. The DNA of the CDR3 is TGTGCCATCAGTGATTTGGGTAGCTCCTATAATTCACCCCTCCACTTT.

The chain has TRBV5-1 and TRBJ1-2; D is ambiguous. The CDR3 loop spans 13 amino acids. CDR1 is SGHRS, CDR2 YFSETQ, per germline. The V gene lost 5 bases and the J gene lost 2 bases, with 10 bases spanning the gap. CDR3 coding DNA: TGCGCCAGCAGTCCCACACAAAACTATGGCTACACCTTC. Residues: CASSPTQNYGYTF. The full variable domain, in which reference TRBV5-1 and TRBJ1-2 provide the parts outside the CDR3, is KAGVTQTPRYLIKTRGQQVTLSCSPISGHRSVSWYQQTPGQGLQFLFEYFSETQRNKGNFPGRFSGRQFSNSRSEMNVSTLELGDSALYLCASSPTQNYGYTFGSGTRLTVV.

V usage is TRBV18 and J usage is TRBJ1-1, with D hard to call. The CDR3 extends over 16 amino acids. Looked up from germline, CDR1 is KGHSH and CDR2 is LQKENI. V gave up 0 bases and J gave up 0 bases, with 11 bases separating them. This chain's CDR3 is CASSPPNGRVNTEAFF. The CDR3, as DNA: TGTGCCAGCTCACCACCGAACGGACGGGTGAACACTGAAGCTTTCTTT. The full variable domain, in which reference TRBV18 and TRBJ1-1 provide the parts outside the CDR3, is NAGVMQNPRHLVRRRGQEARLRCSPMKGHSHVYWYRQLPEEGLKFMVYLQKENIIDESGMPKERFSAEFPKEGPSILRIQQVVRGDSAAYFCASSPPNGRVNTEAFFGQGTRLTVV.

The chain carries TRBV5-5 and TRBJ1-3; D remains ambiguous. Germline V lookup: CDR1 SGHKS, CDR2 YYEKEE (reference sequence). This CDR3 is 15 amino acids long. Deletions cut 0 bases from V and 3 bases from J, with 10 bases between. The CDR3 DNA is TGTGCCAGCAGCTTGGGCGGCTTAAGTGGAAACACCATATATTTT. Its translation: CASSLGGLSGNTIYF.

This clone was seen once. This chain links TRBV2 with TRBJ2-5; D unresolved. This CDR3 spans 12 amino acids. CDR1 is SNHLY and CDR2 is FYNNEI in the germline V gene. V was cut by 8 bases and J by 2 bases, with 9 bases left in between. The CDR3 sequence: CASLYWQETQYF. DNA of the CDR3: TGTGCCAGCCTGTATTGGCAAGAGACCCAGTACTTC. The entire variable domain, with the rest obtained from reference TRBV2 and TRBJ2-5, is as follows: EPEVTQTPSHQVTQMGQEVILRCVPISNHLYFYWYRQILGQKVEFLVSFYNNEISEKSEIFDDQFSVERPDGSNFTLKIRSTKLEDSAMYFCASLYWQETQYFGPGTRLLVL.

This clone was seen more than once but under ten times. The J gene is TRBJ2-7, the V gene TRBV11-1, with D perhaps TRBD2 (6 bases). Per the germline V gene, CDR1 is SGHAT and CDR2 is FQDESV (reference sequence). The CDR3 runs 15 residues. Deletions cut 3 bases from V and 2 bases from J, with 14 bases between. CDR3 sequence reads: CASSLRRRGPYEQYF. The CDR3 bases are TGTGCCAGCAGCTTGAGAAGGCGGGGCCCCTACGAGCAGTACTTC.

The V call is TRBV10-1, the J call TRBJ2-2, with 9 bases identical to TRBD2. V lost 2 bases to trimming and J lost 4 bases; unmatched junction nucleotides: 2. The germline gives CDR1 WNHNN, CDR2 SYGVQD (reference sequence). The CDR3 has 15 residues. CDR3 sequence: CASSERAGGTGELFF. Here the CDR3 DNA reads TGCGCCAGCAGTGAGCGAGCGGGGGGCACCGGGGAGCTGTTTTTT.

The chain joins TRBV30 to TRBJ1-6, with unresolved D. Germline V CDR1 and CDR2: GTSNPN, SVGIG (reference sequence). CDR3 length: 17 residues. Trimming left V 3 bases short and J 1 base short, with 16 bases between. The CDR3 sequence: CAWRRSDGRSYNSPLHF. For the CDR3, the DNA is TGTGCCTGGAGGAGGTCGGACGGAAGGTCCTATAATTCACCCCTCCACTTT.

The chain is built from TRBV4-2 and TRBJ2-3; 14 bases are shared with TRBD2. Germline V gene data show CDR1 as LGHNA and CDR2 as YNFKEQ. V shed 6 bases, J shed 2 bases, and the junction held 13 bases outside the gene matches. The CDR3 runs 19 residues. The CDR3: CASSSGTSGGGRVTDTQYF. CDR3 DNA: TGTGCCAGCAGTTCCGGGACTAGCGGGGGCGGACGGGTCACAGATACGCAGTATTTT.

The DNA for the CDR3 is TGCGCCAGCAGCCAAGGGGAAGGGGGAACAGATACGCAGTATTTT. This encodes CASSQGEGGTDTQYF. V usage is TRBV4-3 and J usage is TRBJ2-3, with D maybe TRBD1 (6 bases). The ends were cut back, 1 base at V and 3 bases at J, with 11 bases in the middle. From germline, CDR1 is LGHNA and CDR2 YSLEER. The CDR3 sequence is 15 residues long.

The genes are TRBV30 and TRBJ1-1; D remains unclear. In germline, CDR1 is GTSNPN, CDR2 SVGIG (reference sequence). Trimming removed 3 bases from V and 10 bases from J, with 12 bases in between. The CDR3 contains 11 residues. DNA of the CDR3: TGTGCCTGGAGATCGGGAGTGGTAGCTTTCTTT. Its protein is CAWRSGVVAFF. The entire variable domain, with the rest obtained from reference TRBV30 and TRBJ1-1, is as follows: SQTIHQWPATLVQPVGSPLSLECTVEGTSNPNLYWYRQAAGRGLQLLFYSVGIGQISSEVPQNLSASRPQDRQFILSSKKLLLSDSGFYLCAWRSGVVAFFGQGTRLTVV.

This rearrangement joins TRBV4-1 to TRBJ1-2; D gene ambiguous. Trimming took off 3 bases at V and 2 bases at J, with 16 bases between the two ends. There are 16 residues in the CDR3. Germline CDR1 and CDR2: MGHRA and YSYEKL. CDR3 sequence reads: CASSQTELRLNYGYTF. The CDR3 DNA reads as TGCGCCAGCAGCCAGACGGAGCTCCGCTTGAACTATGGCTACACCTTC.

This CDR3 is CASSDNRVSTDTQYF. The CDR3 nucleotides are TGTGCCAGCAGTGATAACAGGGTATCCACAGATACGCAGTATTTT. This chain connects TRBV2 to TRBJ2-3; weak D call: TRBD1 (6 bases). The CDR3 loop spans 15 amino acids. The ends were cut back, 3 bases at V and 2 bases at J, with 12 bases in the middle. CDR1 SNHLY and CDR2 FYNNEI come from the germline V gene. The full variable domain, completed using reference TRBV2 and TRBJ2-3, is EPEVTQTPSHQVTQMGQEVILRCVPISNHLYFYWYRQILGQKVEFLVSFYNNEISEKSEIFDDQFSVERPDGSNFTLKIRSTKLEDSAMYFCASSDNRVSTDTQYFGPGTRLTVL.

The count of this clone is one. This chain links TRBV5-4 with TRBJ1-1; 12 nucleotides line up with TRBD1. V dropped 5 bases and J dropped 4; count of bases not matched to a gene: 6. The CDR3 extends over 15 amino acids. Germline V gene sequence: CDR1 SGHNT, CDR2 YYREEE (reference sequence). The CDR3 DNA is TGTGCCAGCAGGGGACAGGGGGCGTCTTTCACTGAAGCTTTCTTT. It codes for CASRGQGASFTEAFF. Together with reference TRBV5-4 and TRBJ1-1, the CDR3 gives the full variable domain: ETGVTQSPTHLIKTRGQQVTLRCSSQSGHNTVSWYQQALGQGPQFIFQYYREEENGRGNFPPRFSGLQFPNYSSELNVNALELDDSALYLCASRGQGASFTEAFFGQGTRLTVV.

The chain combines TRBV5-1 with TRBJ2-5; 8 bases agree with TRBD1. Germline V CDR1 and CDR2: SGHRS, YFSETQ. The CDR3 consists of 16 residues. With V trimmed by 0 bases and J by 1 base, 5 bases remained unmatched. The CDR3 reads CASSLDPTGAQETQYF. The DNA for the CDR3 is TGCGCCAGCAGCTTGGACCCGACAGGGGCCCAAGAGACCCAGTACTTC.

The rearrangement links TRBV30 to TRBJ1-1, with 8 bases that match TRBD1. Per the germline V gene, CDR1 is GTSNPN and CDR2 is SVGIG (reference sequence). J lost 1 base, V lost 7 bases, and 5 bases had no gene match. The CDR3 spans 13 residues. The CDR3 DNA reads TGTGCCTTGGACAGGGCCGAGAACACTGAAGCTTTCTTT. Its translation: CALDRAENTEAFF.

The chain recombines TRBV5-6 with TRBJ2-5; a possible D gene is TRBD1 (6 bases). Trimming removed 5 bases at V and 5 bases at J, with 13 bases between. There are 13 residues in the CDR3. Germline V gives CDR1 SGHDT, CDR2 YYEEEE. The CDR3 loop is CASRTGPVETQYF. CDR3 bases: TGTGCCAGCAGGACAGGACCGGTTGAGACCCAGTACTTC.

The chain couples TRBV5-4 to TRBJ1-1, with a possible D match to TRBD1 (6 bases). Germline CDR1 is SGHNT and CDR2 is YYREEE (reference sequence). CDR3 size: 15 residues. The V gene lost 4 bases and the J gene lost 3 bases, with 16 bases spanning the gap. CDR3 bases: TGTGCCAGCAGCCGTCAGGGGCGCTTCGACACTGAAGCTTTCTTT. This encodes CASSRQGRFDTEAFF. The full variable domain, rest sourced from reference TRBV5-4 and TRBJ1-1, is ETGVTQSPTHLIKTRGQQVTLRCSSQSGHNTVSWYQQALGQGPQFIFQYYREEENGRGNFPPRFSGLQFPNYSSELNVNALELDDSALYLCASSRQGRFDTEAFFGQGTRLTVV.

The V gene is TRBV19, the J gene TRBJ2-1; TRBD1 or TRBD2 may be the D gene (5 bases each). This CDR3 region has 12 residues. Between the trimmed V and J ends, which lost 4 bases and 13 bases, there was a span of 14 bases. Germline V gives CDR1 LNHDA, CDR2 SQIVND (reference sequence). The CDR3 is CASSRSGRAQFF. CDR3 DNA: TGTGCCAGTAGTAGATCGGGACGTGCTCAGTTCTTC.

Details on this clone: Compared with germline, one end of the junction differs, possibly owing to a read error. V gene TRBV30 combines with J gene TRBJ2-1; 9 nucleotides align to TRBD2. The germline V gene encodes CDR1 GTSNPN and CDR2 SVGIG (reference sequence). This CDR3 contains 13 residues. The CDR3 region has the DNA TGTGCCTCCCGCGGGGAGTGGGGGACTAGCTCGGTCTTC. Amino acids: CASRGEWGTSSVF.

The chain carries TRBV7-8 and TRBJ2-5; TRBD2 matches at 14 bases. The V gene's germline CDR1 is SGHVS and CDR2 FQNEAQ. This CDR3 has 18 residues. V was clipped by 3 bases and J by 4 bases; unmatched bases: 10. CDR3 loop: CASSFGTSGGPRRETQYF. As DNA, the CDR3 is TGTGCCAGCAGCTTCGGGACTAGCGGGGGCCCTCGGCGAGAGACCCAGTACTTC.

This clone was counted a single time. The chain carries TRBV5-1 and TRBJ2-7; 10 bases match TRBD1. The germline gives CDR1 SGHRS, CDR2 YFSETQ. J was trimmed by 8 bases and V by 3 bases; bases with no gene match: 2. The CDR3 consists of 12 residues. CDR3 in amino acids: CASSWDRGQQYF. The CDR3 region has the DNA TGCGCCAGCAGCTGGGACAGGGGACAGCAGTACTTC.

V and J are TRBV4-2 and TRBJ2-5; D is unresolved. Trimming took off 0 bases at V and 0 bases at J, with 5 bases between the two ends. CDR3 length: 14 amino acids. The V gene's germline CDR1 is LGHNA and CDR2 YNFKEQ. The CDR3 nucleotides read TGTGCCAGCAGCCAAGACCCATACCAAGAGACCCAGTACTTC. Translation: CASSQDPYQETQYF.